This T cell receptor (beta chain) was found in a study of T cell repertoires in cytomegalovirus infection. Study information: Both CMV infection and a matching HLA type were indicated by public TCR beta signatures.

TCRdb reanalysed the reads using MiXCR and keeps one entry per CDR3 protein. The sample shows about 260,000 distinct CDR3 sequences, roughly 15% of them seen only once. The germline V gene encodes CDR1 MNHNY and CDR2 SVGAGI (reference sequence). This CDR3 is 14 amino acids long. V lost 5 bases and J lost 7; bases outside the gene matches: 8. This TCR was recovered from a human donor in good health (CMV status not recorded). Some clones in this sample may be carry-over from other donors' samples. The gene calls are TRBV6-6 and TRBJ2-7; TRBD2 matches at 10 bases. Material: PBMCs. The CDR3 DNA reads as TGTGCCAGCAGTCCTAGCGGGAGTGGTTGGGAGCAGTACTTC. Its translation: CASSPSGSGWEQYF.